Sequencing of this T cell receptor (beta chain) was carried out in a study of T cells in Graves' hyperthyroidism and ophthalmopathy. Note on this clonotype: The antigen is undetermined.

Together with thyroid ultrasound, orbital computed tomography, serum thyroxine and TRAb, clinical symptoms were used for diagnoses. Amplification of TCR beta CDR3 regions used RNA as the template. Carried out on the TCR CDR3, a first-round RT-PCR used the HTBI primer set. One entry per CDR3 protein results from TCRdb running MiXCR on the multiplex PCR reads. The sample holds 650,000 to 800,000 distinct CDR3 sequences; roughly 46% are singletons and the top ten take roughly 7.2%. General study results and limits: In blood, most of the thyroid clonotypes expanded above 0.001 were also present.

The source is an adult man with Graves' disease, either hyperthyroidism or ophthalmopathy (not recorded which). The sequenced sample consisted of peripheral blood or thyroid tissue (not recorded which).

CDR3 sequence (DNA): TGCAGTGCCTTCCCGACTAGCGGGGGAGAGACCCAGTACTTC. Encoded protein: CSAFPTSGGETQYF. The chain uses TRBV20-1 and TRBJ2-5, with 12 bases identical to TRBD2. V was pared by 6 bases and J by 4 bases, with 6 bases of the junction left unmatched. The CDR3 consists of 14 residues. Germline loops: CDR1 DFQATT, CDR2 SNEGSKA (reference sequence).